This is a list of T cell receptor beta chains from one sample in a study of beta chain features in type 1 diabetes. TCRdb keeps only in-frame clones here, not all; method: immunoSEQ multiplex PCR. The sample has around 340,000 clones; around 20% are singletons. The sample consisted of naive CD4+ T cells from blood. These receptor sequences come from a woman aged 18-29 years in good health. The CDR3 runs from the conserved cysteine through the conserved F or W. The D gene is left open where the match is weak. Clone size is shown for a subset of rows, as once, few, many or a class of expanded clone.

CDR3	DNA	J	size	D	V
CASSVAEGTYNEQFF	TGTGCCAGCAGCGTAGCAGAGGGCACCTACAATGAGCAGTTCTTC	TRBJ2-1	-	-	TRBV9
CASSLGGANQPQHF	TGTGCCAGCAGCTTAGGAGGCGCCAATCAGCCCCAGCATTTT	TRBJ1-5	few	-	TRBV7-9
CASSLRQGGEQFF	TGCGCCAGCAGCTTGCGCCAGGGTGGTGAGCAGTTCTTC	TRBJ2-1	few	-	TRBV5-1
CASSLAPRGPNVLTF	TGTGCCAGCAGCTTAGCCCCCAGGGGGCCCAACGTCCTGACTTTC	TRBJ2-6	-	TRBD1	TRBV7-2
CASSFLAESYEQYF	TGCGCCAGCAGCTTTCTAGCGGAGAGCTACGAGCAGTACTTC	TRBJ2-7	-	TRBD2	TRBV5-1
CASSLDRGRWTEAFF	TGTGCCAGCAGCCTCGACAGGGGTCGATGGACTGAAGCTTTCTTT	TRBJ1-1	few	TRBD1	TRBV7-2
CASSLAAGLVVFF	TGTGCCAGCAGCTTGGCTGCAGGGCTCGTGGTGTTTTTT	TRBJ2-2	-	-	TRBV5-6
CASSFTGNSGGYTF	TGTGCCAGCAGCTTCACCGGGAATTCAGGTGGCTACACCTTC	TRBJ1-2	few	-	TRBV7-9
CSVIYSGNTIYF	TGCAGCGTTATATACTCTGGAAACACCATATATTTT	TRBJ1-3	few	-	TRBV29-1
CASSLGLVDTDTQYF	TGTGCTAGCAGCCTGGGACTAGTTGACACAGATACGCAGTATTTT	TRBJ2-3	-	TRBD2	TRBV7-7